This passage covers 19 T cell receptor beta chains from one sample sequenced in a study of T cells in women clearing cervical HPV infection. TCRdb keeps only in-frame clones here, not all; method: immunoSEQ multiplex PCR. This specimen shows about 22,000 clones; the ten leading clones hold 3% to 4%. Sequenced sample: blood buffy coat. Receptors originate from a woman between 18 and 70 years old with a cervical HPV16 infection that either progressed to CIN3+ or cleared (not recorded which).

Comment on this clone: The observed sequence ends 3 residues before the CDR3 terminus, with the missing tail filled in from the germline J gene. V and J are TRBV20-1 and TRBJ2-7; 11 bases map to TRBD2. The germline CDR1 and CDR2 sequences are DFQATT and SNEGSKA (reference sequence). Trimming took 3 bases from V and 1 from J; bases not matched to a gene: 5. The CDR3 covers 15 residues. Incomplete CDR3 DNA: TGCAGTGCTAGTCCTCGACTAGCGGGATCCTACGAG. Amino acid sequence: CSASPRLAGSYE. In full, the CDR3 is CSASPRLAGSYEQYF.

With regard to this clone: The read terminates 3 residues before the CDR3 end, so the remaining end is supplied by the germline J gene. This rearrangement joins TRBV7-7 to TRBJ1-3, with D uncertain. Between the trimmed V and J ends, which lost 5 bases and 0 bases, there was a span of 11 bases. This CDR3 has 15 amino acids. Per germline, CDR1 SSHAT and CDR2 FNYEAQ (reference sequence). The CDR3 bases that were read are TGTGCCAGCAGCCTAGGAACGGGCTCTGGAAACACC. Encoded protein: CASSLGTGSGNT. The CDR3 reads in full as CASSLGTGSGNTIYF.

Comments on this clone: The read falls 3 residues short of the CDR3 end, and the missing part is taken from the germline J gene. The gene calls are TRBV20-1 and TRBJ2-2; the D gene is possibly TRBD2 (6 bases). The germline V gene has CDR1 DFQATT and CDR2 SNEGSKA (reference sequence). Trimming removed 1 base from V and 7 bases from J, with 10 bases in between. The CDR3 is made up of 13 amino acids. The part of the CDR3 DNA that was read is TGCAGTGCTAGAGGGGTAGCGGTCGGGGAG. Its protein product is CSARGVAVGE. In full, the CDR3 is CSARGVAVGELFF.

Comment on this clone: The read stops 3 residues short of the end of the CDR3; the missing end is completed from the germline J gene. The chain uses TRBV20-1 and TRBJ1-3, with TRBD1 matching over 8 bases. CDR1 is DFQATT, CDR2 SNEGSKA, per germline (reference sequence). V lost 0 bases to trimming and J lost 6 bases; unmatched junction nucleotides: 4. The CDR3 covers 14 residues. CDR3: CSARDRGHVNTIYF. The DNA read from the CDR3 is TGCAGTGCTAGAGACAGGGGGCATGTAAACACC.

To note about this clone: The read stops 3 residues short of the end of the CDR3; the missing end is completed from the germline J gene. The chain links TRBV20-1 to TRBJ2-5, with unresolved D. Per germline, CDR1 DFQATT and CDR2 SNEGSKA (reference sequence). The length of the CDR3 is 12 residues. V lost 5 bases and J 0 bases, leaving 7 bases between the germline ends. The sequenced CDR3 bases are TGCAGTGCTTGGGCCTACCAAGAGACC. Amino acid sequence: CSAWAYQET. The complete CDR3 sequence is CSAWAYQETQYF.

In the case of this clone: The read ends 3 residues shy of where the CDR3 ends; the end is completed using the germline J gene. The chain is built from TRBV11-2 and TRBJ2-7; no reliable D call. The CDR3 sequence is 13 residues long. Trimming pared 5 bases from V and 3 bases from J, leaving 11 bases between. The germline gives CDR1 SGHAT, CDR2 FQNNGV. This CDR3 reads CASSTAHSYEQYF. The CDR3 bases that were read are TGTGCCAGCAGCACAGCCCACAGCTACGAG.

Comments on this clone: The CDR3 extends 3 residues past the end of the read, so its final part is completed from the germline J gene. The chain couples TRBV18 to TRBJ1-5; 7 positions agree with TRBD1. This CDR3 spans 17 amino acids. Germline CDR1 reads KGHSH; CDR2 reads LQKENI. The V segment lost 3 bases and the J segment 1 base; nucleotides outside the gene matches: 9. The sequenced part of the CDR3 DNA is TGTGCCAGCTCACCGGGTCAGGAGGGGGCGAGCAATCAGCCC. Protein sequence: CASSPGQEGASNQP. The full CDR3 sequence reads CASSPGQEGASNQPQHF.

To note about this clone: The read ends 3 residues early relative to the CDR3; the germline J gene fills the gap. The rearrangement uses TRBV7-8 and TRBJ1-1; perhaps TRBD1 as D (5 bases). The ends were cut back, 2 bases at V and 6 bases at J, with 13 bases in the middle. Germline V gene sequence: CDR1 SGHVS, CDR2 FQNEAQ. CDR3 size: 14 residues. The DNA read from the CDR3 is TGTGCCAGCAGCTTATCCGCAGGGAGCTCTGAA. This codes for CASSLSAGSSE. In full, the CDR3 is CASSLSAGSSEAFF. Variable domain in full (rest from reference TRBV7-8 and TRBJ1-1): GAGVSQSPRYKVAKRGQDVALRCDPISGHVSLFWYQQALGQGPEFLTYFQNEAQLDKSGLPSDRFFAERPEGSVSTLKIQRTQQEDSAVYLCASSLSAGSSEAFFGQGTRLTVV.

Worth noting for this clone: The read ends 3 residues before the CDR3 terminus; that terminus is restored from the germline J gene. This sequence joins TRBV14 and TRBJ1-2; 7 bases are a match to TRBD1. The germline gives CDR1 SGHDN, CDR2 FVKESK. The CDR3 covers 16 residues. The V gene end was trimmed by 1 base and the J gene end by 4 bases; junction bases not matched to a gene: 9. The covered CDR3 bases are TGTGCCAGCAGCCAAGGAACAGGGGAAGTCCTCTATGGC. Translating it yields CASSQGTGEVLYG. The CDR3 in its entirety is CASSQGTGEVLYGYTF.

With regard to this clone: The read finishes 3 residues shy of the CDR3 end, and the germline J gene is used to complete it. The rearrangement uses TRBV20-1 and TRBJ1-2; the D gene is possibly TRBD1 (6 bases). Germline lookup yields CDR1 DFQATT and CDR2 SNEGSKA (reference sequence). The ends were cut back, 5 bases at V and 4 bases at J, with 23 bases in the middle. The CDR3 runs to 16 residues. CDR3 amino acids: CSAQSRDTEDPYGYTF. The part of the CDR3 DNA that was read is TGCAGTGCTCAGTCCCGGGACACGGAGGACCCCTATGGC.

Details on this clone: Sequencing ends 3 residues short of the CDR3 end; the germline J gene provides the rest. The chain links TRBV7-2 to TRBJ1-5, with a weak D call TRBD1 (6 bases). This CDR3 spans 15 amino acids. V was clipped by 2 bases and J by 7 bases, with 15 bases between them. CDR1 is SGHTA and CDR2 is FQGNSA in the germline V gene. CDR3: CASSLNGGRGQPQHF. The covered CDR3 bases are TGTGCCAGCAGCTTAAATGGGGGGCGGGGGCAGCCC.

Concerning this clone: The CDR3 extends 3 residues past the end of the read, so its final part is completed from the germline J gene. The gene calls are TRBV6-2 or TRBV6-3 and TRBJ1-2; D is undetermined. Germline CDR1 and CDR2: MNHEY and SVGEGT. CDR3 length: 16 amino acids. The DNA read from the CDR3 is TGTGCCAGCAGGATTACACAGATTCCCAGGCAAGGCGGC. It yields the protein CASRITQIPRQGG. The entire CDR3 sequence reads CASRITQIPRQGGYTF.

By frequency, this clone registers medium-sized (0.01 to 0.1%). The read terminates 3 residues before the CDR3 end, so the remaining end is supplied by the germline J gene. J is TRBJ1-1 and V is TRBV18, with 10 bases matching TRBD1. CDR1 is KGHSH and CDR2 is LQKENI in the germline V gene. The CDR3 is 14 residues long. CDR3 bases read: TGTGCCAGCACAGAAACCAGACAGGGGGCAGAA. It is translated as CASTETRQGAE. The entire CDR3 protein reads CASTETRQGAEAFF.

With respect to this clone: The read ends 3 residues early relative to the CDR3; the germline J gene fills the gap. The genes are TRBV5-1 and TRBJ2-3; TRBD2 agrees at 11 bases. V trimming: 0 bases; J trimming: 5 bases; junction bases outside the gene matches: 5. CDR1 is SGHRS, CDR2 YFSETQ, per germline. The CDR3 covers 16 residues. The CDR3 sequence: CASSLVPGTSGDTQYF. CDR3 bases read: TGCGCCAGCAGCTTGGTACCCGGGACTAGCGGAGATACG.

The CDR3 spells CASSPWQEDTQYF. CDR3 DNA (partial): TGCGCCAGCAGCCCCTGGCAGGAGGATACC. The chain is built from TRBV4-1 and TRBJ2-5; possible D gene TRBD2, 5 bases. The CDR3 goes on 3 residues after the read ends, and that part is filled in from the germline J gene. Per the germline V gene, CDR1 is MGHRA and CDR2 is YSYEKL. The CDR3 totals 13 residues.

Remarks on this clone: The read terminates 3 residues before the CDR3 end, so the remaining end is supplied by the germline J gene. The rearrangement links TRBV29-1 to TRBJ1-5; 8 nucleotides line up with TRBD1. Trimming removed 4 bases from V and 4 bases from J; junction bases left unmatched: 9. Per the germline V gene, CDR1 is SQVTM and CDR2 is ANQGSEA. The CDR3 is 15 residues long. The CDR3 DNA, read in part, is TGCAGCGTTGCGGTCGGACAGGGAGGGAATCAGCCC. This encodes CSVAVGQGGNQP. Given in full, the CDR3 is CSVAVGQGGNQPQHF.

With regard to this clone: The read terminates 3 residues ahead of where the CDR3 ends, so the germline J gene completes it. The V gene is TRBV20-1, the J gene TRBJ2-1, with TRBD2 matching 8 bases. CDR3 length: 13 amino acids. J was trimmed by 7 bases and V by 4 bases; bases with no gene match: 6. Germline V gene sequence: CDR1 DFQATT, CDR2 SNEGSKA (reference sequence). CDR3 residues: CSAKREIVNEQFF. The part of the CDR3 DNA that was read is TGCAGTGCTAAGCGGGAGATTGTAAATGAG.

As concerns this clone: The CDR3 goes on 3 residues after the read ends, and that part is filled in from the germline J gene. The chain uses TRBV5-8 and TRBJ2-1; D is unclear. The V end was cut by 4 bases, the J end by 4 bases, with 9 bases between. The CDR3 covers 13 residues. Germline CDR1 and CDR2: SGHTS and YDEGEE. The CDR3 sequence: CASSPPQYNEQFF. The CDR3 bases that were read are TGTGCCAGCAGCCCCCCGCAGTACAATGAG. The complete variable domain, with remaining parts taken from reference TRBV5-8 and TRBJ2-1, reads EAGVTQSPTHLIKTRGQQATLRCSPISGHTSVYWYQQALGLGLQFLLWYDEGEERNRGNFPPRFSGRQFPNYSSELNVNALELEDSALYLCASSPPQYNEQFFGPGTRLTVL.

In the case of this clone: The CDR3 end lies 3 residues beyond the end of the read and is filled in from the germline J gene. V is TRBV20-1 and J is TRBJ1-5; no firm D call. This CDR3 has 13 residues. V was trimmed by 4 bases and J by 0 bases, leaving 7 bases between them. Germline CDR1 and CDR2: DFQATT and SNEGSKA (reference sequence). The part of the CDR3 DNA that was read is TGCAGTGCTACTAAGAATAGCAATCAGCCC. Its translation: CSATKNSNQP. The complete CDR3 sequence is CSATKNSNQPQHF.